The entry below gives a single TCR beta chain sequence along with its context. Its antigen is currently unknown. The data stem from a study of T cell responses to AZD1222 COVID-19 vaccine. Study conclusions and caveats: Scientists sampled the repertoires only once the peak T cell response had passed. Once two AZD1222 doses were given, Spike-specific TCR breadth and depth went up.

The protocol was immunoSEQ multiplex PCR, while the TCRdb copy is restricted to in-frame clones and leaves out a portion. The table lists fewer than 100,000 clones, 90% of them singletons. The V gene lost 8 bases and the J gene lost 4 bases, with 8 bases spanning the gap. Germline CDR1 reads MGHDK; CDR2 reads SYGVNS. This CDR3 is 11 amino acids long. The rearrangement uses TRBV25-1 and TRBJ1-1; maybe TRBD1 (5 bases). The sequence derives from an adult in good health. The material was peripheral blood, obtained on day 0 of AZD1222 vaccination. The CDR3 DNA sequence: TGTGCCAGCCAAACAGGCACTGAAGCTTTCTTT. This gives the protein CASQTGTEAFF.